Following are 29 T cell receptor beta chains from one sample sequenced in a study of regulatory T cells in long-lasting Graves disease. The sample's time point: newly diagnosed GD, antithyroid drugs for less than 3 months. Construction of the TCR library relied on RNA isolated from PBMCs. Construction of the TCR beta libraries employed iRepertoire HTBI primers in conjunction with Arm-PCR of CDR3 regions. TCRdb used MiXCR to reprocess the multiplex PCR reads, holding one entry per CDR3 protein. The sample has fewer than 500,000 distinct CDR3 sequences, under 20% seen once. These data were also reused for a study on T cells in Graves' hyperthyroidism and ophthalmopathy.

Sequenced here: peripheral blood mononuclear cells (PBMCs), sampled at new diagnosis, from a patient treated with antithyroid drugs. The receptors come from a man aged 35-49 years with Graves disease.

This clonotype was counted ten times or more. The V and J genes are TRBV6-4 and TRBJ2-7, with D possibly matching TRBD1 (6 bases). This CDR3 has 15 residues. Trimming took off 3 bases at V and 0 bases at J, with 12 bases between the two ends. The germline V gene encodes CDR1 MRHNA and CDR2 SNTAGT. CDR3 region: CASSEGQGSSYEQYF. CDR3 nucleotides: TGTGCCAGCAGTGAAGGGCAGGGGAGCTCCTACGAGCAGTACTTC.

At least ten counts were recorded for this clonotype. This chain links TRBV6-1 with TRBJ2-5, with 13 bases aligning to TRBD2. This CDR3 comprises 16 residues. Trimming removed 4 bases from V and 4 bases from J; junction bases left unmatched: 6. Germline assignment: CDR1 MNHNS and CDR2 SASEGT. CDR3 protein: CASSGGLAGVRETQYF. In DNA form, the CDR3 reads TGTGCCAGCAGTGGCGGACTAGCGGGAGTTCGAGAGACCCAGTACTTC.

Many counts were recorded for this clonotype. J is TRBJ2-5 and V is TRBV30; weak D call: TRBD2 (6 bases). V was pared by 4 bases and J by 4 bases, with 13 bases between. CDR3 length: 13 residues. Looked up from germline, CDR1 is GTSNPN and CDR2 is SVGIG (reference sequence). This CDR3 is CAWNRRRGETQYF. CDR3 bases: TGTGCCTGGAATCGCCGGAGGGGAGAGACCCAGTACTTC.

This clonotype was picked up a small number of times. The chain carries TRBV19 and TRBJ1-5; the match to TRBD1 covers 8 bases. V gave up 1 base and J gave up 6 bases; unmatched junction bases: 8. The V gene's germline CDR1 is LNHDA and CDR2 SQIVND (reference sequence). CDR3 length equals 16 residues. This CDR3 is CASSIGGGQGSQPQHF. In DNA, the CDR3 is TGTGCCAGTAGTATAGGAGGCGGACAGGGCAGTCAGCCCCAGCATTTT.

The V call is TRBV19, the J call TRBJ2-1; 7 bases fit TRBD1. V shed 6 bases, J shed 2 bases, and the junction held 7 bases outside the gene matches. CDR3 size: 15 residues. Germline CDR1 and CDR2: LNHDA and SQIVND (reference sequence). The CDR3 loop is CASRGRTGTYNEQFF. The CDR3 DNA reads TGTGCCAGTAGGGGAAGGACAGGAACCTACAATGAGCAGTTCTTC.

As for this clonotype: This may be a read error: a much more frequent sequence differs by one nucleotide. This chain connects TRBV11-3 to TRBJ2-7; either TRBD1 or TRBD2 may supply D (5 bases each). The germline CDR1 and CDR2 sequences are SGHNT and YENEEA. CDR3 length equals 12 residues. CDR3 in DNA: TGTGCCAGCAGCCAAGTTTGGGACGAGCGGTACTTC. It specifies CASSQVWDERYF.

This clonotype was seen ten or more times. This sequence joins TRBV27 and TRBJ2-5, with a possible D match to TRBD2 (5 bases). The germline V and J ends were trimmed by 5 bases and 5 bases, with 15 bases remaining between them. Germline V gives CDR1 MNHEY, CDR2 SMNVEV (reference sequence). This CDR3 spans 14 amino acids. This CDR3 reads CASSTLGISETQYF. CDR3 coding DNA: TGTGCCAGCAGTACCCTCGGGATATCGGAGACCCAGTACTTC.

There are many counts of this clonotype. V gene TRBV28 combines with J gene TRBJ1-5; D unclear. The V end was cut by 5 bases, the J end by 7 bases, with 9 bases between. This CDR3 has 12 residues. CDR1 MDHEN and CDR2 SYDVKM come from the germline V gene. The CDR3 sequence is CASSNLAQPQHF. DNA for the CDR3: TGTGCCAGCAGTAACCTAGCGCAGCCCCAGCATTTT.

The genes are TRBV19 and TRBJ2-1, with 8 bases fitting TRBD1. V shed 7 bases, J shed 10 bases, and the junction held 6 bases outside the gene matches. The germline CDR1 and CDR2 sequences are LNHDA and SQIVND (reference sequence). CDR3 size: 12 residues. The CDR3 protein is CASTLQGGEQFF. CDR3 nucleotides: TGTGCCAGTACCCTACAGGGGGGCGAGCAGTTCTTC.

This clonotype was seen ten or more times. This chain joins TRBV20-1 and TRBJ2-1; D not certain. This CDR3 spans 15 amino acids. Germline V gene lookup returns CDR1 DFQATT and CDR2 SNEGSKA (reference sequence). Trimming removed 5 bases at V and 0 bases at J, with 14 bases between. The CDR3 DNA reads as TGCAGTGCTGTCGAGAGAGAGCCCTCCTACAATGAGCAGTTCTTC. Protein product: CSAVEREPSYNEQFF.

Many counts were recorded for this clonotype. The gene calls are TRBV27 and TRBJ2-1, with TRBD2 identical over 11 bases. Germline values: CDR1 MNHEY, CDR2 SMNVEV (reference sequence). V trimming: 6 bases; J trimming: 7 bases; junction bases outside the gene matches: 2. The CDR3 length is 13 residues. The CDR3 DNA is TGTGCCAGCAGGACTAGCGGGGAAAATGAGCAGTTCTTC. Encoded protein: CASRTSGENEQFF.

This clonotype was counted at least ten times. The chain employs TRBV7-2 and TRBJ2-4; weak D call: TRBD2 (5 bases). Deletions cut 5 bases from V and 12 bases from J, with 17 bases between. The CDR3 consists of 13 residues. CDR1 and CDR2 from the germline V gene are SGHTA and FQGNSA. Here the CDR3 DNA reads TGTGCCAGCAGCGAGAGGGCGGCAGCCTATCAGTACTTC. This sequence encodes CASSERAAAYQYF.

The rearrangement joins TRBV5-1 to TRBJ2-3; D is possibly TRBD2 (5 bases). The germline CDR1 and CDR2 sequences are SGHRS and YFSETQ. V shed 1 base and J shed 5 bases, with 11 bases lying between them. The CDR3 is 14 amino acids. This chain's CDR3 is CASSLIGEIDTQYF. Written as DNA, the CDR3 is TGCGCCAGCAGCTTGATCGGGGAAATAGATACGCAGTATTTT.

This chain connects TRBV5-1 to TRBJ2-7, with 10 bases aligning to TRBD2. The better agreement between TRBJ2-4 and the DNA end casts doubt on the J call. Per germline, CDR1 SGHRS and CDR2 YFSETQ. The CDR3 is 18 residues long. CDR3 coding DNA: TGCGCCAGCAGCTTGGTGGGGGAAGCGGGAGGGGACAAAAACATTCAGTACTTC. It translates to CASSLVGEAGGDKNIQYF.

Note on this clonotype: A much larger clone lies a single base off, so this may be a read error. The chain joins TRBV7-2 to TRBJ2-2; no firm D call. The germline V gene has CDR1 SGHTA and CDR2 FQGNSA. This CDR3 spans 15 amino acids. V lost 5 bases, J lost 2 bases, and 12 bases lay in between. The CDR3 here is CASSLRPVNTGELFF. CDR3 coding DNA: TGTGCCAGCAGCCTCCGCCCGGTAAACACCGGGGAGCTGTTTTTT.

This clonotype has just a few counts. The V call is TRBV24-1, the J call TRBJ2-5, with D unclear. Germline CDR1 and CDR2: KGHDR and SFDVKD. This CDR3 comprises 12 residues. Trimming removed 1 base at V and 5 bases at J, with 4 bases between. The CDR3 DNA follows: TGTGCCACCAGTGATTTTGGCGAGACCCAGTACTTC. It is translated as CATSDFGETQYF.

This clonotype came up many times. The CDR3 loop is CSAGGTSGMFQNIQYF. The CDR3 region has the DNA TGCAGTGCCGGCGGGACTAGCGGGATGTTCCAAAACATTCAGTACTTC. The chain has TRBV20-1 and TRBJ2-4; 13 positions match TRBD2. The CDR3 runs 16 residues. With V trimmed by 6 bases and J by 5 bases, 10 bases remained unmatched. CDR1 and CDR2 (germline): DFQATT, SNEGSKA (reference sequence).

This chain links TRBV29-1 with TRBJ1-2, with D hard to call. CDR1 SQVTM and CDR2 ANQGSEA come from the germline V gene. The CDR3 runs to 14 residues. Trimming took off 5 bases at V and 4 bases at J, with 17 bases between the two ends. This CDR3 is CSVLFGSGSYGYTF. For the CDR3, the DNA is TGCAGCGTTTTATTTGGTTCGGGGAGCTATGGCTACACCTTC.

This clonotype turned up a few times. The chain links TRBV6-1 to TRBJ2-7; possible D gene TRBD2, 5 bases. Germline CDR1 reads MNHNS; CDR2 reads SASEGT. V dropped 7 bases and J dropped 7 bases, with 17 bases sitting between them. The CDR3 has 13 residues. The CDR3 loop is CASKPGPPGEQYF. DNA for the CDR3: TGTGCCAGCAAACCGGGCCCCCCGGGGGAGCAGTACTTC.

This clonotype was seen at least ten times. This chain connects TRBV2 to TRBJ2-1, with 10 bases aligning to TRBD2. The CDR3 extends over 15 amino acids. The V and J ends lost 6 bases and 9 bases, in that order; junction bases with no gene match: 11. Per the germline V gene, CDR1 is SNHLY and CDR2 is FYNNEI. The CDR3 region is CASSVLAGDPGEQFF. In DNA, the CDR3 is TGTGCCAGCAGCGTCCTAGCGGGAGACCCAGGTGAGCAGTTCTTC.

This clonotype was observed many times. The J gene is TRBJ1-1, the V gene TRBV7-9; D call uncertain. Trimming stripped 1 base from V and 6 bases from J, with 12 bases between. Germline V lookup: CDR1 SEHNR, CDR2 FQNEAQ (reference sequence). The CDR3 loop spans 14 amino acids. The CDR3 coding sequence is TGTGCCAGCAGCTTAGTGGTGGTAGGCGCTGAAGCTTTCTTT. Its translation is CASSLVVVGAEAFF.

V is TRBV12-3 or TRBV12-4 and J is TRBJ2-7; 10 nucleotides align to TRBD2. CDR3 length: 17 amino acids. Trimming took 4 bases from V and 0 from J; bases not matched to a gene: 9. The DNA of the CDR3 is TGTGCCAGCAGTTCCTCGGCTGGACTAGCGGCCTCCTACGAGCAGTACTTC. Translation: CASSSSAGLAASYEQYF.

As for this clonotype: This could be a read error, since a much larger clone is one nucleotide away. The chain links TRBV7-6 to TRBJ2-7; 9 bases map to TRBD1. CDR1 is SGHVS, CDR2 FNYEAQ, per germline. CDR3 length: 16 amino acids. CDR3 region: CTSSITPGTGRGLQYF. Written as DNA, the CDR3 is TGTACCAGCAGCATCACCCCCGGGACAGGGAGGGGCTTGCAGTACTTC.

The chain links TRBV20-1 to TRBJ2-7, with 10 nucleotides matching TRBD2. J gave up 7 bases and V 3 bases, and 6 bases lay outside the gene matches. CDR3 length: 13 amino acids. Germline-derived CDR1 and CDR2 are DFQATT and SNEGSKA (reference sequence). The CDR3 loop reads CSASPSGRVEQYF. The CDR3 DNA reads as TGCAGTGCTAGTCCTAGCGGGAGAGTTGAGCAGTACTTC.

The chain recombines TRBV10-3 with TRBJ2-1, with a tentative D call TRBD2 (7 bases). V lost 3 bases, J lost 7 bases, and 19 bases lay in between. The CDR3 covers 16 residues. Germline V gene sequence: CDR1 ENHRY, CDR2 SYGVKD. The CDR3 region is CAISERGGSGLNEQFF. In DNA form, the CDR3 reads TGTGCCATCAGTGAAAGGGGGGGGAGCGGATTGAATGAGCAGTTCTTC.

This clonotype was recorded at least ten times. The rearrangement links TRBV28 to TRBJ1-2; D is undetermined. Germline V gives CDR1 MDHEN, CDR2 SYDVKM. This CDR3 spans 12 amino acids. The germline V and J ends were trimmed by 7 bases and 7 bases, with 13 bases remaining between them. The CDR3 region has the DNA TGTGCCAGCACCCGTCGGGAGTCTGGCTACACCTTC. Translating gives CASTRRESGYTF.

This clonotype was counted ten times or more. V is TRBV18 and J is TRBJ1-1, with D maybe TRBD1 (5 bases). Trimming removed 3 bases from V and 3 bases from J, with 11 bases in between. The CDR3 is 14 amino acids. Germline V gives CDR1 KGHSH, CDR2 LQKENI. CDR3 sequence reads: CASSPLPGDTEAFF. Written as DNA, the CDR3 is TGTGCCAGCTCACCCCTCCCGGGGGACACTGAAGCTTTCTTT. The whole variable domain, filled in from reference TRBV18 and TRBJ1-1, reads NAGVMQNPRHLVRRRGQEARLRCSPMKGHSHVYWYRQLPEEGLKFMVYLQKENIIDESGMPKERFSAEFPKEGPSILRIQQVVRGDSAAYFCASSPLPGDTEAFFGQGTRLTVV.

This clonotype has more than one count but fewer than ten. The chain links TRBV2 to TRBJ2-7; 9 bases map to TRBD2. Per the germline V gene, CDR1 is SNHLY and CDR2 is FYNNEI. The CDR3 has 14 amino acids. Unmatched junction bases numbered 5, after V lost 8 bases and J lost 0 bases. The CDR3 region is CASLGLASSYEQYF. The DNA for the CDR3 is TGTGCCAGCCTAGGACTAGCGAGCTCCTACGAGCAGTACTTC.

As concerns this clonotype: A much bigger clone sits one base away, suggesting this may be a read error. The rearrangement joins TRBV20-1 to TRBJ2-1, with TRBD2 identical over 8 bases. The better agreement between TRBJ2-7 and the DNA end casts doubt on the J call. The CDR3 runs to 15 residues. Per germline, CDR1 DFQATT and CDR2 SNEGSKA (reference sequence). The CDR3 spells CSARALAGSYNEQYF. The DNA for the CDR3 is TGCAGTGCTAGGGCCCTAGCGGGTTCCTACAATGAGCAGTACTTC.